The sequence of this T cell receptor (beta chain) was determined in a study of T cells in Graves' hyperthyroidism and ophthalmopathy. Amplification targeted TCR beta CDR3 regions from RNA transcripts. The HTBI primer set drove a first-round RT-PCR of the TCR CDR3. TCRdb redid the calling of the multiplex PCR reads with MiXCR, one entry per CDR3 protein. The table includes over 650,000 distinct CDR3 sequences, less than 20% detected once. Germline CDR1 LNHNV, CDR2 YYDKDF (reference sequence). The CDR3 runs 13 residues. V was shortened by 5 bases and J by 6 bases, with 13 bases between the two germline ends.

Sequencing was done on a sample of blood. The chain has TRBV15 and TRBJ1-1, with D hard to call. This sequence originates from a young man with Graves' hyperthyroidism. CDR3 in amino acids: CATSDLGSSEAFF. DNA for the CDR3: TGTGCCACCAGCGACCTGGGGTCCTCTGAAGCTTTCTTT.